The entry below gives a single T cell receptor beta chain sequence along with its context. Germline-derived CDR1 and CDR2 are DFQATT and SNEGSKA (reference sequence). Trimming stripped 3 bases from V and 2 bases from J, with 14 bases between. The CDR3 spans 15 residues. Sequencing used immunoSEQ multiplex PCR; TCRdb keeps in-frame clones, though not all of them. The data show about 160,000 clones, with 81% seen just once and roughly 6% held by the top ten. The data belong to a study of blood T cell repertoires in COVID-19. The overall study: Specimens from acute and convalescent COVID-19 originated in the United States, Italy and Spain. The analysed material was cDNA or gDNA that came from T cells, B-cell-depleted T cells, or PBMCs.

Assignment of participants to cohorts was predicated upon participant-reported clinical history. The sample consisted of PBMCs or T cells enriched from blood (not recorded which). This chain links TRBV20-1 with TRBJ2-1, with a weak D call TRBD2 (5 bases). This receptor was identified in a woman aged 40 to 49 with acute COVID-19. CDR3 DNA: TGCAGTGCTAGTTCGAGGCGGGCTCCCTACAATGAGCAGTTCTTC. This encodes CSASSRRAPYNEQFF.